This T cell receptor beta chain was obtained from a study of blood T cell repertoires in COVID-19. Per the original methods: The assay estimated nucleated cells by amplifying reference gene primers. The table came from immunoSEQ multiplex PCR; TCRdb's copy has only in-frame clones and leaves some out. From that table come the V and J calls and clone size; the DNA was used to work out D and trimming. The table includes around 450,000 clones, roughly 91% detected once. The germline V gene has CDR1 SGHTA and CDR2 FQGTGA. CDR3 length: 14 amino acids. J gave up 0 bases and V 5 bases, and 3 bases lay outside the gene matches. Researchers sorted participants into cohorts using their self-reported clinical history.

The rearrangement joins TRBV7-3 to TRBJ2-7, with TRBD2 matching over 8 bases. The clonotype originates from a man aged 18 to 29 who had recovered from COVID-19. The sequencing input was PBMCs or T cells enriched from blood (not recorded which). The CDR3 DNA follows: TGTGCCAGCAGCCCGACTAGCGTCTCCTACGAGCAGTACTTC. As protein: CASSPTSVSYEQYF.